Below, 29 T cell receptor beta chains from the same sample are listed, as sequenced in a study of regulatory T cells in long-lasting Graves disease. For TCR beta, libraries came from iRepertoire HTBI primers and Arm-PCR of CDR3 regions. MiXCR, applied by TCRdb to the multiplex PCR reads, yields one record per CDR3 protein. The data contain 300,000 to 450,000 distinct CDR3 sequences, about 14% of them singletons. Described time point: newly diagnosed GD, antithyroid drugs for less than 3 months. RNA from PBMCs was the source of the TCR library. Sequences were derived from peripheral blood mononuclear cells (PBMCs), sampled at new diagnosis, from a patient treated with antithyroid drugs. The receptors were sampled from a female donor with Graves disease.

The chain employs TRBV12-3 or TRBV12-4 and TRBJ1-1; D might be TRBD1 (5 bases). Trimming cost V 3 bases and J 10 bases, with 18 bases left between them. CDR3 size: 14 residues. CDR3 nucleotide sequence: TGTGCCAGCAGTTTTGGGCCAGGGCCTAGTGTAGCTTTCTTT. This translates into CASSFGPGPSVAFF.

The CDR3 here is CASRWRSLTYNEQFF. DNA for the CDR3: TGTGCCAGCCGGTGGAGGTCCCTTACCTACAATGAGCAGTTCTTC. V is TRBV3-1 and J is TRBJ2-1; D possibly corresponds to TRBD2 (5 bases). This CDR3 is built from 15 residues. The V and J ends lost 8 bases and 2 bases respectively, with 16 bases between them. Looked up from germline, CDR1 is LGHDT and CDR2 is YNNKEL (reference sequence).

This clonotype was seen a handful of times. This rearrangement joins TRBV18 to TRBJ2-7, with unresolved D. Germline V gene lookup returns CDR1 KGHSH and CDR2 LQKENI. With 0 bases removed from V and 5 bases from J, the gap between germline ends came to 11 bases. This CDR3 has 14 amino acids. CDR3 in DNA: TGTGCCAGCTCACCACCACAGCCTAGAGACGAGCAGTACTTC. Amino acids: CASSPPQPRDEQYF. The full variable domain, completed using reference TRBV18 and TRBJ2-7, is NAGVMQNPRHLVRRRGQEARLRCSPMKGHSHVYWYRQLPEEGLKFMVYLQKENIIDESGMPKERFSAEFPKEGPSILRIQQVVRGDSAAYFCASSPPQPRDEQYFGPGTRLTVT.

This clonotype was counted many times. The CDR3 nucleotides are TGTGCCAGCAGTTCCTCCCTGACTAGCGGGATTTCCACACAGTTCTTC. Its protein is CASSSSLTSGISTQFF. The chain carries TRBV28 and TRBJ2-1; 11 nucleotides align to TRBD2. Germline CDR1 MDHEN, CDR2 SYDVKM. The CDR3 runs 16 residues. The ends lost 4 bases at V and 13 bases at J; junction bases unmatched: 15.

This clonotype was recorded at least ten times. The chain carries TRBV28 and TRBJ1-1; D perhaps matches TRBD1 (5 bases). This CDR3 has 15 residues. CDR1 and CDR2 (germline): MDHEN, SYDVKM. V shed 3 bases and J shed 4 bases, with 15 bases lying between them. The CDR3 sequence is CASSLEQEFPTEAFF. The CDR3 DNA sequence: TGTGCCAGCAGTTTGGAACAGGAATTCCCCACTGAAGCTTTCTTT.

This sequence joins TRBV12-3 or TRBV12-4 and TRBJ1-2; no clear D. This CDR3 has 12 amino acids. V lost 4 bases and J 8 bases, leaving 11 bases between the germline ends. The CDR3 DNA reads as TGTGCCAGCAGTTACGGAGGGCTCGGCTACACCTTC. It encodes CASSYGGLGYTF.

The chain couples TRBV11-3 to TRBJ2-2, with 7 bases matching TRBD2. CDR3 length equals 16 residues. CDR1 SGHNT and CDR2 YENEEA come from the germline V gene. Germline trimming cut 3 bases from V and 4 bases from J; bases unmatched to any gene: 8. The CDR3 sequence is CASSLGQGGSTGELFF. In DNA form, the CDR3 reads TGTGCCAGCAGCTTGGGGCAGGGCGGGAGCACCGGGGAGCTGTTTTTT.

This clonotype came up a few times. The chain has TRBV4-1 and TRBJ1-4; D uncertain. Trimming left V 1 base short and J 8 bases short, with 14 bases between. This CDR3 is 15 amino acids long. Germline V gives CDR1 MGHRA, CDR2 YSYEKL. CDR3 sequence reads: CASSQVDPVREKLFF. In DNA, the CDR3 is TGCGCCAGCAGCCAAGTGGACCCTGTGAGGGAAAAACTGTTTTTT.

This clonotype was seen a few times. A much larger clone differs from this one at a single base, so this may be a read error. The V call is TRBV3-1, the J call TRBJ2-5; D possibly corresponds to TRBD2 (6 bases). The germline V gene has CDR1 LGHDT and CDR2 YNNKEL (reference sequence). The CDR3 is 13 amino acids. The CDR3 sequence: CASSHTWGETRYF. The CDR3 coding sequence is TGTGCCAGCAGCCATACGTGGGGGGAGACCCGGTACTTC.

The J gene is TRBJ2-5, the V gene TRBV19; perhaps D is TRBD1 or TRBD2 (6 bases each). The CDR3 runs 14 residues. Germline V gene data show CDR1 as LNHDA and CDR2 as SQIVND (reference sequence). Between the trimmed V and J ends, which lost 6 bases and 5 bases, there was a span of 16 bases. As DNA, the CDR3 is TGTGCCAGTAGAAGGGGGGCAGAGTGGGAGACCCAGTACTTC. This translates into CASRRGAEWETQYF.

At least ten counts were recorded for this clonotype. V gene TRBV28 combines with J gene TRBJ2-3, with 7 nucleotides matching TRBD2. CDR1 and CDR2 (germline): MDHEN, SYDVKM. This CDR3 region has 14 residues. V lost 5 bases to trimming and J lost 2 bases; unmatched junction nucleotides: 4. The CDR3 DNA reads as TGTGCCAGCAGTCCTACTAGCGTCACAGATACGCAGTATTTT. It translates to CASSPTSVTDTQYF. Together with reference TRBV28 and TRBJ2-3, the CDR3 gives the full variable domain: DVKVTQSSRYLVKRTGEKVFLECVQDMDHENMFWYRQDPGLGLRLIYFSYDVKMKEKGDIPEGYSVSREKKERFSLILESASTNQTSMYLCASSPTSVTDTQYFGPGTRLTVL.

This clonotype was observed many times. This sequence joins TRBV27 and TRBJ2-7, with 10 bases matching TRBD1. The CDR3 has 16 residues. Per the germline V gene, CDR1 is MNHEY and CDR2 is SMNVEV (reference sequence). Trimming at V came to 5 bases and at J to 3 bases, leaving 10 bases not matched to a gene. CDR3 in amino acids: CASSGLGDRGYYEQYF. In DNA, the CDR3 is TGTGCCAGCAGTGGATTGGGGGACAGGGGATACTACGAGCAGTACTTC.

This clonotype occurred many times. An end of the junction does not agree with germline; a read error may underlie this. The J gene is TRBJ2-1, the V gene TRBV2, with 11 bases aligning to TRBD2. This CDR3 is built from 15 residues. CDR1 and CDR2 from the germline V gene are SNHLY and FYNNEI. The CDR3 coding sequence is TGTGCCAGCAGTAAAGCACTAGCGGGGGCCAATGAGCAGTTCTTC. Amino acids: CASSKALAGANEQFF.

This clonotype was picked up many times. The CDR3 loop is CASSYKPGASEQFF. The DNA of the CDR3 is TGTGCCAGCAGTTACAAGCCAGGGGCGAGTGAGCAGTTCTTC. The chain has TRBV7-2 and TRBJ2-1; a weak D match, TRBD1 (6 bases). Germline CDR1 SGHTA, CDR2 FQGNSA. The CDR3 spans 14 residues. V lost 6 bases to trimming and J lost 9 bases, with 18 bases between them.

This clonotype showed up many times. As DNA, the CDR3 is TGTGCCAGCAGTTTAGGCGGCAGAAAAGTATATGGCTACACCTTC. Encoded protein: CASSLGGRKVYGYTF. The J gene is TRBJ1-2, the V gene TRBV28; D unresolved. CDR1 is MDHEN and CDR2 is SYDVKM in the germline V gene. There are 15 residues in the CDR3. V gave up 2 bases and J gave up 5 bases, with 15 bases separating them.

This clonotype was seen repeatedly, ten times or more. In DNA, the CDR3 is TGTGCCAGCAGTTTGCTTCAACAGGGCCGCTCTGGAAACACCATATATTTT. Translating gives CASSLLQQGRSGNTIYF. The gene calls are TRBV12-3 or TRBV12-4 and TRBJ1-3, with D perhaps matching TRBD1 (6 bases). The CDR3 spans 17 residues. The V end lost 3 bases, the J end lost 0 bases, and 15 bases lay between the germline ends.

The chain is built from TRBV2 and TRBJ2-1; no firm D call. CDR3 length equals 14 residues. CDR1 and CDR2 from the germline V gene are SNHLY and FYNNEI. Trimming cost V 3 bases and J 6 bases, with 12 bases left between them. The chain's CDR3 is CASSELIISNEQFF. CDR3 in DNA: TGTGCCAGCAGTGAGCTGATTATCTCCAATGAGCAGTTCTTC.

This clonotype came up many times. The V and J genes are TRBV12-3 or TRBV12-4 and TRBJ2-7; D is uncertain. Trimming took off 3 bases at V and 2 bases at J, with 8 bases between the two ends. This CDR3 is built from 13 residues. The CDR3 region has the DNA TGTGCCAGCAGTTTGCAGTTTACCTACGAGCAGTACTTC. Translated, it gives CASSLQFTYEQYF.

In its sample, this clonotype was seen many times. The CDR3 sequence is CASSFSGTPPGYTF. CDR3 DNA: TGTGCCAGCAGTTTCTCTGGGACCCCCCCCGGCTACACCTTC. This sequence joins TRBV28 and TRBJ1-2; tentatively, D is TRBD1 (5 bases). Germline lookup yields CDR1 MDHEN and CDR2 SYDVKM. CDR3 size: 14 residues. The V gene lost 3 bases and the J gene lost 8 bases, with 16 bases spanning the gap.

As to this clonotype: A much larger clone differs from this one at a single base, so this may be a read error. The chain is built from TRBV28 and TRBJ2-5; a weak D match, TRBD2 (5 bases). Germline V gene data show CDR1 as MDHEN and CDR2 as SYDVKM. This CDR3 has 16 amino acids. V was cut by 5 bases and J by 0 bases, with 16 bases left in between. CDR3 DNA: TGTGCCAGCAGTCCTCACCGGAGGACGTACCAAGAGACCCAGTACTTC. Translation gives CASSPHRRTYQETQYF.

This clonotype has at least ten counts. The genes are TRBV6-2 or TRBV6-3 and TRBJ2-7; D might be TRBD2 (6 bases). Trimming stripped 4 bases from V and 3 bases from J, with 7 bases between. The CDR3 spans 12 residues. Germline V CDR1 and CDR2: MNHEY, SVGEGT. The CDR3 bases are TGTGCCAGCAGTTGGGGACTCTACGAGCAGTACTTC. It codes for CASSWGLYEQYF.

In this sample, this clonotype turned up many times. The rearrangement links TRBV18 to TRBJ2-5, with unresolved D. Between the trimmed V and J ends, which lost 3 bases and 5 bases, there was a span of 7 bases. CDR3 size: 12 residues. In germline, CDR1 is KGHSH, CDR2 LQKENI. The CDR3 nucleotides read TGTGCCAGCTCACCTTACGGGGAGACCCAGTACTTC. Its translation: CASSPYGETQYF.

This chain connects TRBV28 to TRBJ2-7; tentative D call: TRBD1 (6 bases). The germline V gene has CDR1 MDHEN and CDR2 SYDVKM. CDR3 length equals 15 residues. Trimming cost V 5 bases and J 3 bases, with 17 bases left between them. In DNA form, the CDR3 reads TGTGCCAGCAGTACCACTAGACAGGATTACTACGAGCAGTACTTC. The encoded protein is CASSTTRQDYYEQYF.

In its sample, this clonotype was seen a few times. The chain is built from TRBV27 and TRBJ1-1; D is undetermined. From germline, CDR1 is MNHEY and CDR2 SMNVEV (reference sequence). Trimming took 6 bases from V and 9 from J, leaving 2 bases between them. The CDR3 consists of 8 residues. The DNA of the CDR3 is TGTGCCAGCAGACAAGCTTTCTTT. Its translation is CASRQAFF.

This clonotype was seen many times. The chain combines TRBV6-1 with TRBJ1-1; D not resolved. The CDR3 contains 15 residues. V shed 6 bases and J shed 3 bases, with 17 bases lying between them. Germline CDR1 and CDR2: MNHNS and SASEGT. CDR3 residues: CASRTGPEDYTEAFF. CDR3 DNA: TGTGCCAGCAGAACTGGACCCGAAGACTACACTGAAGCTTTCTTT.

This chain joins TRBV27 and TRBJ2-1; D gene unclear. V was clipped by 4 bases and J by 0 bases, with 7 bases between them. The CDR3 runs to 14 residues. CDR1 and CDR2 (germline): MNHEY, SMNVEV (reference sequence). The CDR3 is CASSSCDSYNEQFF. CDR3 sequence (DNA): TGTGCCAGCAGTTCCTGCGACTCCTACAATGAGCAGTTCTTC.

This clonotype came up many times. The chain links TRBV4-1 to TRBJ1-6, with a tentative D call TRBD1 (5 bases). This CDR3 comprises 15 residues. Germline CDR1 and CDR2: MGHRA and YSYEKL. Trimming cost V 3 bases and J 7 bases, with 13 bases left between them. The CDR3 bases are TGCGCCAGCAGCCACCCTCAGGGAAGGAATTCACCCCTCCACTTT. This gives the protein CASSHPQGRNSPLHF.

The table lists this clonotype with many counts. CDR3 in amino acids: CASSHRAMGSTDTQYF. CDR3 in DNA: TGTGCCAGCAGTCATCGTGCCATGGGGTCGACAGATACGCAGTATTTT. The chain recombines TRBV3-1 with TRBJ2-3, with no clear D. Germline values: CDR1 LGHDT, CDR2 YNNKEL (reference sequence). Trimming left V 6 bases short and J 3 bases short, with 19 bases between. This CDR3 spans 16 amino acids.

There are many counts of this clonotype. V and J are TRBV7-9 and TRBJ2-7, with D maybe TRBD1 (6 bases). Germline CDR1 and CDR2: SEHNR and FQNEAQ (reference sequence). V lost 6 bases, J lost 7 bases, and 16 bases lay in between. There are 13 residues in the CDR3. The CDR3: CASSHVDGTEQYF. The CDR3 DNA reads as TGTGCCAGCAGTCACGTGGATGGGACAGAGCAGTACTTC.